This is a list of T cell receptor beta chains from one sample in a study of metastatic and nonmetastatic thyroid tumors. TCRdb re-clonotyped the PCR reads through MiXCR. The data contain fewer than 25,000 clones, around 19% of them seen just once; the ten biggest clones take up roughly 30%. The sample taken for sequencing was blood. Receptors were obtained from a female donor with papillary thyroid cancer or a benign thyroid nodule (not recorded which). Some clones in this sample may be carry-over from other donors' samples. The CDR3 runs from the conserved cysteine through the conserved F or W. Part of the rows lack a size; the others show once, few, many or a class for expanded clones.

size	V	J	CDR3
many	TRBV3-1	TRBJ1-2	CASSQQGGGGYTF
few	TRBV4-3	TRBJ2-7	CASSQWESSYEQYF
once	TRBV5-4	TRBJ1-1	CASSLVGRLGIHTEAFF
-	TRBV5-6	TRBJ2-1	CASSLVQGGYNEQFF
many	TRBV5-1	TRBJ2-5	CASSLEGRETQYF
-	TRBV4-1	TRBJ2-2	CASSAGTGGYGELFF
medium-sized	TRBV6-5	TRBJ2-7	CASSYEGVPEKQYF
many	TRBV5-6	TRBJ2-2	CASSSLAGGGTGELFF
-	TRBV5-1	TRBJ2-7	CASRPSGGHEQYF
many	TRBV6-1	TRBJ2-1	CASSEHFNRGQSSYNEQFF
many	TRBV2	TRBJ2-1	CASSEIQTNEQFF
many	TRBV19	TRBJ2-7	CASSIKGGSVVSHYEQYF
many	TRBV30	TRBJ2-4	CAWNKRREGKNIQYF
many	TRBV9	TRBJ2-1	CAGSTSGGDYNEQFF
medium-sized	TRBV6-4	TRBJ2-3	CASSDSGLASDTQYF
few	TRBV30	TRBJ1-6	CAWSVPGAVNSPLHF
medium-sized	TRBV18	TRBJ2-7	CASSPGGGPQEQYF
many	TRBV28	TRBJ1-1	CASRSSNTEAFF
-	TRBV20-1	TRBJ1-4	CSARKTGDDEKLFF
many	TRBV28	TRBJ2-4	CASSLRQGMRNIQYF
once	TRBV20-1	TRBJ1-1	CSAREKHRSNTEAFF
-	TRBV6-1	TRBJ2-3	CASSLTGGDTQYF
many	TRBV29-1	TRBJ1-2	CSVGATGLHGYTF
-	TRBV20-1	TRBJ1-2	CSALYPDRGPGYGYTF
few	TRBV12-3/TRBV12-4	TRBJ2-2	CAISWDYGDLFF
few	TRBV28	TRBJ2-7	CASTLLVYEQYF
-	TRBV7-3	-	CASSRSVGLDDQFF
-	TRBV2	TRBJ2-3	CSSSEVGPRSGTQYF
few	TRBV6-2/TRBV6-3	TRBJ1-1	CASSYDREWGTEAFF
many	TRBV2	TRBJ1-2	CASSELSIWDGYTF
-	TRBV5-4	TRBJ2-7	CASTPGGGGAYEQYF
many	TRBV6-4	TRBJ2-5	CASSPDNQETQYF
few	TRBV6-1	TRBJ2-7	CASSEDGTAAYEQYF
many	TRBV12-3/TRBV12-4	TRBJ2-5	CASSRTSVLGSETQYF
many	TRBV9	TRBJ2-1	CASSVLAGEQFF
many	TRBV10-3	TRBJ2-7	CAISGGVTYEQYF
medium-sized	TRBV20-1	TRBJ1-2	CSAFRASDHYGYTF
few	TRBV6-5	TRBJ1-6	CASSSPGSNSPLHF
many	TRBV5-1	TRBJ1-6	CASSVEGNNSPLHF
-	TRBV6-2/TRBV6-3	TRBJ1-6	CASSHSNSPLNF
few	TRBV20-1	TRBJ2-7	CSAREGLAGDIYGQYF
-	TRBV20-1	TRBJ1-1	CSAISDMGHIAFF
many	TRBV5-1	TRBJ1-1	CASSLAQTNTEAFF
once	TRBV9	TRBJ2-2	CASSPSNTGELFF
many	TRBV29-1	TRBJ2-5	CSVDGTTLGETQYF
-	TRBV20-1	TRBJ2-2	CSARESGASFTGELFF
many	TRBV18	TRBJ2-5	CASSPVTTSGEQETQYF